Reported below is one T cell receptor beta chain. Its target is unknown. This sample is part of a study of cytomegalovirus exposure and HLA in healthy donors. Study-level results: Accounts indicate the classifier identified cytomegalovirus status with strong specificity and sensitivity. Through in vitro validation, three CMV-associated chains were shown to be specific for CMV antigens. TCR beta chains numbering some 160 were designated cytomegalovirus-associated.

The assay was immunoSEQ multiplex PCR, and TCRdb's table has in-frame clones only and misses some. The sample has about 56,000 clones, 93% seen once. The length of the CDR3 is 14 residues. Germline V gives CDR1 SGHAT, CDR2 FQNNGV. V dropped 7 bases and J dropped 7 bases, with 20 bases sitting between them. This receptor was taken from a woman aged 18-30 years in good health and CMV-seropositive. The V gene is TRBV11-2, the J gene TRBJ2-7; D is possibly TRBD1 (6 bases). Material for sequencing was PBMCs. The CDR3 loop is CASTIPRTAGEQYF. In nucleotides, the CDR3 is TGTGCCAGCACCATCCCGAGGACAGCCGGAGAGCAGTACTTC.